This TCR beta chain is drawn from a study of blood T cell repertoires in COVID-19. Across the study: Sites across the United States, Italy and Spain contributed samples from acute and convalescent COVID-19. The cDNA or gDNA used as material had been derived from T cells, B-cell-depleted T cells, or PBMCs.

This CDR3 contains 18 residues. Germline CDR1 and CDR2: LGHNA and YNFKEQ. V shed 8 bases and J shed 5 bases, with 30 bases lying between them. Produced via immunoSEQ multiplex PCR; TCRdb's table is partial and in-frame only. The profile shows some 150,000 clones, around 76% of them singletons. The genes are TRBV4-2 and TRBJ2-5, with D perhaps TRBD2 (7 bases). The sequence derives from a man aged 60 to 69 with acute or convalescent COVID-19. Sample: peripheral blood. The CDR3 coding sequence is TGTGCCAGCGGATCCCTCATATTTGGGCGCCCGGGGGGCGAGACCCAGTACTTC. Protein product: CASGSLIFGRPGGETQYF.